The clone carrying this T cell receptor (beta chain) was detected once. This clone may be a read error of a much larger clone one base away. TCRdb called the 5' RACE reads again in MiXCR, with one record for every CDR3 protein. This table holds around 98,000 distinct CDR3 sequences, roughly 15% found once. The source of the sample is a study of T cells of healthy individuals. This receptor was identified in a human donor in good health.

The CDR3: CASSQSGGPSSNTGELFF. The DNA of the CDR3 is TGTGCCAGCAGCCAATCTGGAGGGCCTAGCTCGAACACCGGGGAGCTGTTTTTT. The chain combines TRBV7-9 with TRBJ2-2, with D perhaps TRBD2 (6 bases). V was shortened by 5 bases and J by 0 bases, with 19 bases between the two germline ends. The germline gives CDR1 SEHNR, CDR2 FQNEAQ (reference sequence). The CDR3 sequence is 18 residues long.